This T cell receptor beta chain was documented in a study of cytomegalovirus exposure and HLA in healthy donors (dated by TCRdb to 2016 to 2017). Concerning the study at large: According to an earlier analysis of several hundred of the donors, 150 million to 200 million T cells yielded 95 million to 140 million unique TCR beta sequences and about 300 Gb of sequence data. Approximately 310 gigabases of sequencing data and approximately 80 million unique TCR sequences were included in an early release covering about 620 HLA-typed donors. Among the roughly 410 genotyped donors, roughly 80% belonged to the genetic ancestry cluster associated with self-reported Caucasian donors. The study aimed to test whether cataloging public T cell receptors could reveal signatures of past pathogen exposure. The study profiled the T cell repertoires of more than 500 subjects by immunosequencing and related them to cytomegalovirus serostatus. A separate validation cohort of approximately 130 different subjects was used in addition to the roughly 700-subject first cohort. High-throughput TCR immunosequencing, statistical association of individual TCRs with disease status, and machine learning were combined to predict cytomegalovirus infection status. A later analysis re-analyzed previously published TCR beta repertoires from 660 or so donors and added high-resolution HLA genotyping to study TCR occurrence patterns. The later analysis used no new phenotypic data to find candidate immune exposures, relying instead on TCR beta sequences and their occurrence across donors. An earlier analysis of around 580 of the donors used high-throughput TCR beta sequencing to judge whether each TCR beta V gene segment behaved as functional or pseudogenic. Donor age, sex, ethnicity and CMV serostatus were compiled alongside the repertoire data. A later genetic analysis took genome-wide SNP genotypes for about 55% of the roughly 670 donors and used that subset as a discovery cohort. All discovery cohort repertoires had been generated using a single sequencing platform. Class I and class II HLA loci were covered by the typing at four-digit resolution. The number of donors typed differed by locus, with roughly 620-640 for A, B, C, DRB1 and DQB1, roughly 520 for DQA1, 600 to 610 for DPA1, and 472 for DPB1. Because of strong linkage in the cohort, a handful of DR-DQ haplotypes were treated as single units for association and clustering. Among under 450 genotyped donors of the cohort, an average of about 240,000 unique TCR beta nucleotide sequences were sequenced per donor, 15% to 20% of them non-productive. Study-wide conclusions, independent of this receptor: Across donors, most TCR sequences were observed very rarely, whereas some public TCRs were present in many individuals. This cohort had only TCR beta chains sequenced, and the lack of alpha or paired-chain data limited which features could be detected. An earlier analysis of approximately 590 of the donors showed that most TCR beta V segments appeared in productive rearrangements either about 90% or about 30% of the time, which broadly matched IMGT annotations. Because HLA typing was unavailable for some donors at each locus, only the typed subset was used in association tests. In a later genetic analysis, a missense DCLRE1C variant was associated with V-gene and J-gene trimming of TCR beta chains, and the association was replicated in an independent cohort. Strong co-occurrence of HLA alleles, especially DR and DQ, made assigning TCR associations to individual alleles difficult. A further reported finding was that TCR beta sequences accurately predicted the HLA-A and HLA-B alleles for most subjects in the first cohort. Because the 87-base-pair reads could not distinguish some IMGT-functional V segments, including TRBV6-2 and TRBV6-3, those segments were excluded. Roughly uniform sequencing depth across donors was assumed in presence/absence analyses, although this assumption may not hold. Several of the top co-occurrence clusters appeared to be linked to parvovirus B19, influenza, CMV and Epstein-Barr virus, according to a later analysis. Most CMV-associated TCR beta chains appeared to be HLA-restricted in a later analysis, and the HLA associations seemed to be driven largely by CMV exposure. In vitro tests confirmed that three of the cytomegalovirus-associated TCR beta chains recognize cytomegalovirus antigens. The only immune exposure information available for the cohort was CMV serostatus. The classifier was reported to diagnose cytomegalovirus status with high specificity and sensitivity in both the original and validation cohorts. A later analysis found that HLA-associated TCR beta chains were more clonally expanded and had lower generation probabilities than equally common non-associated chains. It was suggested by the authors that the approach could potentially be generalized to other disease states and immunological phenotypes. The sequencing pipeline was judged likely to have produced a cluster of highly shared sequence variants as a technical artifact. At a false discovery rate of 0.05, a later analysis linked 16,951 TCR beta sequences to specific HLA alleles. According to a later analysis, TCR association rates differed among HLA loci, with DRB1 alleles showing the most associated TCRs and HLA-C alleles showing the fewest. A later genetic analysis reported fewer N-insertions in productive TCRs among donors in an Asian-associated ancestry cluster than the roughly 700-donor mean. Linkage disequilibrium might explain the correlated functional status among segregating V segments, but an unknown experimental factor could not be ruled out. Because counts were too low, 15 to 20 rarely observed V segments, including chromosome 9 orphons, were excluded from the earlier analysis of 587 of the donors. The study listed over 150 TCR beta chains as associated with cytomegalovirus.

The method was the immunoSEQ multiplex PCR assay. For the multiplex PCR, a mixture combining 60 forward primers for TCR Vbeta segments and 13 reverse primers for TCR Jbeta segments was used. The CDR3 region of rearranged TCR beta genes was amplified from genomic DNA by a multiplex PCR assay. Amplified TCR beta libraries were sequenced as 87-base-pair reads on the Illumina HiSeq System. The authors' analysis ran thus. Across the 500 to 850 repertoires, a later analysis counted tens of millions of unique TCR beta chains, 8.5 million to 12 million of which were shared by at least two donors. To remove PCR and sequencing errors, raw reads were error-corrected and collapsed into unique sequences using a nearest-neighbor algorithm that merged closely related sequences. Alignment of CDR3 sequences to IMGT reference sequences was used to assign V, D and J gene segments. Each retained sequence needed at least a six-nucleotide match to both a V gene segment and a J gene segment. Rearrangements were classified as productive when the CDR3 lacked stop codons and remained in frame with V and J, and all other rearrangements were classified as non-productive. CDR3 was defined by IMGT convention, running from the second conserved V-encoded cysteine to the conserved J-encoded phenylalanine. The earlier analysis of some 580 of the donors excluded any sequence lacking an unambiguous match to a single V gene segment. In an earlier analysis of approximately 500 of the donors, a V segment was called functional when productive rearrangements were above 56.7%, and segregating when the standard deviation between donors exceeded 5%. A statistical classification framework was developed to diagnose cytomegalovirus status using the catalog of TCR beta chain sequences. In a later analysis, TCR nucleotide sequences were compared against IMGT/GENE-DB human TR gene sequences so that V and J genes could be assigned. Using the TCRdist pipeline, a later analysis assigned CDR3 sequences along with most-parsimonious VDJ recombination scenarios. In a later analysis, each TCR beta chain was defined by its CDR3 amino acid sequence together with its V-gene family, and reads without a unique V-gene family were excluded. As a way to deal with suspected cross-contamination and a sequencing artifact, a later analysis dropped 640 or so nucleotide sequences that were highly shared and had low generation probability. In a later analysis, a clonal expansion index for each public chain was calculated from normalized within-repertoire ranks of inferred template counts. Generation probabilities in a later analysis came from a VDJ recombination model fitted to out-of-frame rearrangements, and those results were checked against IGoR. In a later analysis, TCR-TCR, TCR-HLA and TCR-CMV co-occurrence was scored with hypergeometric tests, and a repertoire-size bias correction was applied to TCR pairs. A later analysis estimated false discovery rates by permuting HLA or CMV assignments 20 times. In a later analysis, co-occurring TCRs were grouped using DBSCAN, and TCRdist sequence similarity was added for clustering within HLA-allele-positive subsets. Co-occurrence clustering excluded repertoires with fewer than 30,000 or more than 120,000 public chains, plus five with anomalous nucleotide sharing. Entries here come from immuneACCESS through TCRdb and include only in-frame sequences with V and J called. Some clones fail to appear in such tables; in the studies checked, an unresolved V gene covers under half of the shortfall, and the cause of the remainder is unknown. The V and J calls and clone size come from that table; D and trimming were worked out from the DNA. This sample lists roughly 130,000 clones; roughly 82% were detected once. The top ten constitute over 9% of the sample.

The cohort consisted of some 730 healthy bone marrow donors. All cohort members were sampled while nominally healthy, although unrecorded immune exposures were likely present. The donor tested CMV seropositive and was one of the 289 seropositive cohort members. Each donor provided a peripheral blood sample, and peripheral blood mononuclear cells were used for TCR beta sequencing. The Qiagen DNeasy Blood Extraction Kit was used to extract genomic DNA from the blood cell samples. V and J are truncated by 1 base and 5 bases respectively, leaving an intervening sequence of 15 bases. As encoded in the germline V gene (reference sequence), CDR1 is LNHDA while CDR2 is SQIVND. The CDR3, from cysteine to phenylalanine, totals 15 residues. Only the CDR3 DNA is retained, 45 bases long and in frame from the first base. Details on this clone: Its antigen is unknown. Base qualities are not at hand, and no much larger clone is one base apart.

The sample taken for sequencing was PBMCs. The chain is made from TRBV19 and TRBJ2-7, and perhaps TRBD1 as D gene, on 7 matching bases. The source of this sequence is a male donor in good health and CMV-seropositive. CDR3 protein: CASSIAGGRENEQYF. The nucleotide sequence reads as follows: TGTGCCAGTAGTATAGCAGGGGGACGGGAGAACGAGCAGTACTTC.